This T cell receptor beta chain was documented in a study of technical replicates of blood from four donors (dated by TCRdb to 2016 to 2017). Of note for this clone: Its recognized antigen is unknown. Base-call qualities are not available, and no considerably larger clone is one nucleotide away.

The CDR3 measures 14 amino acids from cysteine to phenylalanine. Left in the record is the CDR3 DNA by itself, 42 bases read in frame from the first base. Looking up the germline V gene yields CDR1 SGHRS and CDR2 YFSETQ. V is pared back by 4 bases and J by 5 bases, with 13 bases lying between the germline termini. Libraries were constructed by the immunoSEQ multiplex PCR assay. TCRdb mirrors the immuneACCESS table, restricted to in-frame sequences. Some clones are absent from its copies; in checked studies, under half trace to an unresolved V gene, and the reason for the others is unknown. Counted in this sample were about 100,000 clones; 85% to 95% of them appeared once. The top ten clonotypes cover about 0.25% of the sample.

The TCR comes from a human donor in good health. The material sequenced was T cells isolated from PBMCs. The V and J genes are TRBV5-1 and TRBJ2-1, with TRBD1 tentatively as D gene (7 bases match). The CDR3 here reads CASSQGGPDNEQFF. DNA sequence: TGCGCCAGCAGCCAGGGGGGACCCGACAATGAGCAGTTCTTC.